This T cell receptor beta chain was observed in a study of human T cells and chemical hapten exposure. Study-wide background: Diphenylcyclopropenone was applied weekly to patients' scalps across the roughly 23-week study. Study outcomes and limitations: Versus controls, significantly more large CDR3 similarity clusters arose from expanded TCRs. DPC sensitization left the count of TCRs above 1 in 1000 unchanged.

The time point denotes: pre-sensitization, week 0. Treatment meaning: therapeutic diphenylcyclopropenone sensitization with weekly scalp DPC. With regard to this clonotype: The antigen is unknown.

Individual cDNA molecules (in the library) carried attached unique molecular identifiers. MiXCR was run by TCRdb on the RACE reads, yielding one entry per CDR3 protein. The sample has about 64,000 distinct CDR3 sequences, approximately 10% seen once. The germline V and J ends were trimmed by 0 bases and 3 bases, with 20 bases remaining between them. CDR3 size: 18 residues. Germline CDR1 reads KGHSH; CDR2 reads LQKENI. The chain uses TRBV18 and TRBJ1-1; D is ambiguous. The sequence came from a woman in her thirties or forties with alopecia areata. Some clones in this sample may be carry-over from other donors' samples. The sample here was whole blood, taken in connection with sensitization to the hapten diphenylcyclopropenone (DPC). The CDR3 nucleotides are TGTGCCAGCTCACCACCGGGTTCTCAACGGGTAGAATACACTGAAGCTTTCTTT. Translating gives CASSPPGSQRVEYTEAFF.